Detailed here is one TCR beta chain. The antigen this receptor binds is unknown. No base quality values were provided; no much bigger clone lies one nucleotide off. The V and J ends are trimmed by 5 bases and 5 bases, leaving 12 bases between them. The CDR3 sequence holds 13 residues, the cysteine and phenylalanine included. Solely the CDR3 DNA is kept, with 39 bases framed from the first base. CDR1 and CDR2 are drawn from the germline V gene: MNHEY, SVGAGI. The immunoSEQ Assay, a bias-controlled multiplex PCR, was used to amplify TCRbeta CDR3 regions from genomic DNA. Regarding the original processing steps: Nucleated cell counts per sample were estimated from amplification of reference gene primers within the assay. Sequence reads were collapsed and filtered to measure the absolute abundance of every unique TCRbeta CDR3 rearrangement. For each sample, productive Simpson clonality was calculated by taking the square root of Simpson's diversity index across productive rearrangements. In its TCRdb copy, this immuneACCESS table keeps in-frame sequences only and misses some clones. Where compared with another copy, unresolved V genes explain less than half of these, and the others have no known cause. V, J and clone size were drawn from that table, and D and trimming were deduced from the DNA. The sample data list approximately 220,000 clones, and about 80% of these were observed just once. More than 4.5% of the sample goes to the ten largest clones.

The data originate from a study of blood T cell repertoires in COVID-19 (dated by TCRdb to 2018 to 2021). For the wider study: The collaborator samples originated in the United States, Italy and Spain and spanned the acute and convalescent phases of COVID-19. The material from the prospective study consisted of cDNA or gDNA derived from T cells, B-cell-depleted T cells, or PBMCs. Deeply sampled blood TCRbeta repertoires from subjects exposed to, actively infected with, or recovered from COVID-19 were included in the dataset. A freely available public database, intended as a resource for researchers studying the immune response to SARS-CoV-2, is where the repertoires were released. The samples were drawn from the first 160 participants of the ongoing ImmuneRACE study and from some 1,300 subjects provided by 6 global collaborators. Nearly every sample came with metadata listing a de-identified subject ID, COVID-19 status, age in years and sex. HLA class I and class II types, where available, came from metadata supplied by the sample provider rather than from assay-based typing.

The full study reports these points: Clinical and demographic metadata were provided uncurated, with the amount varying by source and participant.

Enrolling through a virtual design, the prospective study's participants ranged in age from about 18 to 89 years and lived across roughly 24 United States geographic areas. In the prospective study, cohorts were assigned on the basis of participant-reported clinical history obtained from a screening survey and a study questionnaire. Exposed participants were defined as having been in contact with someone with a PCR-confirmed or clinician-diagnosed COVID-19 case within 2 weeks of study entry. Mobile phlebotomists in the prospective study collected whole blood, serum and a nasopharyngeal or oropharyngeal swab from every participant. Prospective study participants could optionally give additional blood draws and questionnaires over an approximately 2-month period. Before DNA extraction, blood samples from the prospective study were shipped at room temperature or frozen.

The clonotype comes from a woman aged 45-65 years who had been exposed to COVID-19. This sequence uses TRBV6-5 and TRBJ1-2; no D segment can be confidently identified. Material: PBMCs or T cells enriched from blood (not recorded which). The DNA is as follows: TGTGCCAGCAGTCCCACGCGGGAATATGGCTACACCTTC. Its coded protein is CASSPTREYGYTF.